These T cell receptor beta chains were read from a single sample in a study of T cell responses to AZD1222 COVID-19 vaccine. TCRdb's copy holds only in-frame clones and misses some; the assay was immunoSEQ multiplex PCR. The sample has 100,000 to 150,000 clones, around 86% seen once. The sample in question was peripheral blood, obtained on day 0 of AZD1222 vaccination. Receptors were obtained from an adult in good health. The conserved cysteine and the conserved F or W are not part of the CDR3 here. Clone sizes are given selectively: once, few, many, or a class where the clone is expanded.

J gene	clone size	V gene	CDR3 protein
TRBJ2-1	.	TRBV9	ASNPLPSYNEQF
TRBJ2-5	.	TRBV7-9	ASSPQGLGETQY
TRBJ2-3	.	TRBV7-2	ASSLGLDTQY
TRBJ2-7	once	TRBV7-9	ASSFPGSGEQY
TRBJ1-3	few	TRBV4-3	ASSQDTGQNTIY
TRBJ1-4	.	TRBV5-1	ASSLVGATNEKLF
TRBJ2-1	.	TRBV9	ASSVASGSGGYNEQF
TRBJ1-6	.	TRBV5-1	ASSSVGGEDSPLH
TRBJ1-6	.	TRBV11-2	ASSLPGDFNSPLH
TRBJ2-2	few	TRBV3-1/TRBV3-2	ASSPGSGYGELF
TRBJ1-2	.	TRBV2	ASSPEPGAGGYT
TRBJ2-7	.	TRBV11-1	ASSLQGYEQY
TRBJ1-6	.	TRBV6-6	ASSYGQGNGALH
TRBJ1-1	.	TRBV2	ASSPGAGTEAF
TRBJ1-5	once	TRBV28	ASSLVVEPQH
TRBJ1-1	few	TRBV6-2/TRBV6-3	ASSYGSNTEAF
TRBJ1-1	once	TRBV4-3	ASSQGLENTEAF
TRBJ2-7	.	TRBV28	ASSRDLTRASYEQY
TRBJ2-3	.	TRBV28	ASSLVVSSGGLNTDTQY
TRBJ2-1	.	TRBV5-1	ASSLGRNLDEQF
TRBJ1-5	.	TRBV18	ASSLLQGAAQPQH
TRBJ2-5	few	TRBV15	ATGRQGAETQY
TRBJ2-1	.	TRBV3-1/TRBV3-2	ASSLLVERGGGEQF
TRBJ2-2	.	TRBV7-3	ASRQTGYTGELF
TRBJ1-6	.	TRBV4-1	ASSQVLYNSPLH
TRBJ1-2	few	TRBV5-6	ASSTRQAGVVDGYT
TRBJ2-2	few	TRBV7-2	ASSFKGQTGELF
TRBJ2-2	.	TRBV6-2/TRBV6-3	ASSYRTLVTGELF
TRBJ2-3	.	TRBV10-3	ASLSGGPSLDTQY
TRBJ1-1	.	TRBV7-9	ASSATGGTEAF
TRBJ2-7	.	TRBV28	ASSRLPDTSYEQY
TRBJ2-1	.	TRBV7-8	ASSPDSYNEQF
TRBJ2-7	once	TRBV6-5	ASSYGGTREQY
TRBJ1-5	.	TRBV2	ASRGTVPNQPQH
TRBJ2-7	.	TRBV7-2	ASSSAGSGVGEQY
TRBJ2-3	.	TRBV2	ASSDWRGLGTDTQY
TRBJ1-5	.	TRBV5-1	ASSLGSSSNQPQH
TRBJ1-3	once	TRBV29-1	SVQTGTSGNTIY
TRBJ1-3	.	TRBV6-5	ASSTTGSGNTIY
TRBJ1-6	.	TRBV7-2	ASSLRGDNSPLH
TRBJ2-7	.	TRBV29-1	SATGSLSYEQY